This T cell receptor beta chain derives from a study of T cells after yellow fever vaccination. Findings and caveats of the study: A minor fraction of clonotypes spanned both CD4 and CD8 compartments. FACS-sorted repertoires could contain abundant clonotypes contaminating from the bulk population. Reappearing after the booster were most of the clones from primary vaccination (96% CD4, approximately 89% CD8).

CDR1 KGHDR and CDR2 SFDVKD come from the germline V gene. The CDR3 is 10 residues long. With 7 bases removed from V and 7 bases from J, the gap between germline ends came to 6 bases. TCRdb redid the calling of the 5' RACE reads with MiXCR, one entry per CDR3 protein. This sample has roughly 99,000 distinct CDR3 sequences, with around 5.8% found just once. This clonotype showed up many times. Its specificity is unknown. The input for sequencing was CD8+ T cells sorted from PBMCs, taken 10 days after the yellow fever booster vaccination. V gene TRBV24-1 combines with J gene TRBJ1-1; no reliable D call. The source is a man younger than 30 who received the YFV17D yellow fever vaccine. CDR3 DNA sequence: TGTGCCACCAGATTCGGTGAAGCTTTCTTT. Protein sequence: CATRFGEAFF.